This paragraph reports one TCR beta chain. This CDR3 region has 13 residues. Germline CDR1 reads LGHDT; CDR2 reads YNNKEL (reference sequence). V shed 7 bases and J shed 6 bases, with 15 bases lying between them. In the authors' workflow: How many nucleated cells were present was estimated from reference gene primer amplification. TCRdb's copy holds only in-frame clones and misses some; the assay was immunoSEQ multiplex PCR. The DNA was the basis for D and trimming; V, J and clone size are from that table. The data contain approximately 170,000 clones, about 88% of them singletons. This sample is part of a study of blood T cell repertoires in COVID-19. Study information: The samples span acute and convalescent COVID-19 from the United States, Italy and Spain. The cDNA or gDNA used as material had been derived from T cells, B-cell-depleted T cells, or PBMCs.

V gene TRBV3-1 (or the pseudogene TRBV3-2) combines with J gene TRBJ1-2, with D perhaps matching TRBD1 (6 bases). Sequenced sample: peripheral blood. The source of this sequence is a man in his 60s with acute or convalescent COVID-19. The DNA for the CDR3 is TGTGCCAGCACCCCCAAGGGGGGGGATGGCTACACCTTC. This gives the protein CASTPKGGDGYTF.